A selection of T cell receptor beta chains follows, all from one sample in a study of blood T cell repertoires in COVID-19. Assay: immunoSEQ multiplex PCR; the TCRdb copy retains only in-frame clones and omits some. Altogether nearly 80,000 clones are present, about four fifths being singletons, with the ten largest covering 30% to 40%. The specimen was peripheral blood. Receptors originate from a woman aged 70 to 79 with acute or convalescent COVID-19. Both conserved end residues are part of each CDR3. Each record gives: J gene, D gene, V gene, clone size, CDR3 protein, CDR3 DNA. A D gene is named only where the DNA matches it firmly. Only part of the rows carry a size: once, few, many, or a class if the clone is expanded.

TRBJ2-1 NA TRBV24-1 NA CATSDFGGVGIEQFF TGTGCCACCAGTGATTTCGGAGGGGTAGGGATTGAGCAGTTCTTC
TRBJ2-1 TRBD2 TRBV29-1 NA CSVESVIGRSYNEQFF TGCAGCGTTGAAAGCGTTATCGGGAGGTCCTACAATGAGCAGTTCTTC
TRBJ2-2 NA TRBV5-1 NA CASSLGGRRELFF TGCGCCAGCAGCTTAGGCGGGCGCCGGGAGCTGTTTTTT
TRBJ2-7 NA TRBV3-1/TRBV3-2 NA CASSQDSHDSREQYF TGTGCCAGCAGCCAAGATTCGCACGACAGTCGCGAGCAGTACTTC
TRBJ2-7 NA TRBV3-1/TRBV3-2 NA CASSPATGDYEQYF TGTGCCAGCAGCCCAGCAACAGGCGACTACGAGCAGTACTTC
TRBJ2-7 TRBD1 TRBV5-5 NA CASSLDAGAGTVYEQYF TGTGCCAGCAGCTTGGACGCAGGGGCCGGGACAGTCTACGAGCAGTACTTC
TRBJ2-2 TRBD1 TRBV2 NA CASSQDRQKTVTGELFF TGTGCCAGCAGCCAGGACAGGCAGAAGACGGTCACCGGGGAGCTGTTTTTT
TRBJ1-2 TRBD1 TRBV27 few CASSTLGQYTIRYTF TGTGCCAGCAGTACCTTGGGACAGTACACGATCCGCTACACCTTC
TRBJ1-1 NA TRBV9 NA CASSVVLAGNTEAFF TGTGCCAGCAGCGTAGTGTTGGCGGGGAACACTGAAGCTTTCTTT
TRBJ2-7 TRBD2 TRBV7-2 NA CASSLAGTSGIEYEQYF TGTGCCAGCAGCCTTGCGGGTACTAGCGGGATAGAGTACGAGCAGTACTTC
TRBJ2-5 NA TRBV19 NA CASSLLSGQETQYF TGTGCCAGTAGTCTCCTCTCGGGCCAAGAGACCCAGTACTTC
TRBJ1-2 TRBD1 TRBV5-4 once CASSRTGGAEGYTF TGTGCCAGCAGCCGGACAGGGGGCGCGGAGGGCTACACCTTC
TRBJ2-3 NA TRBV30 NA CALLDSRGTDTQYF TGTGCCCTACTGGACTCCCGAGGAACAGATACGCAGTATTTT
TRBJ2-4 TRBD2 TRBV5-4 NA CASSLGTSLGLQYF TGTGCCAGCAGCCTGGGGACTAGCCTGGGCCTTCAGTACTTC
TRBJ2-5 NA TRBV9 NA CASSVGGGDTQYF TGTGCCAGCAGCGTTGGGGGCGGAGACACCCAGTACTTC
TRBJ1-2 NA TRBV3-1/TRBV3-2 few CASSQSRIRGAKGYTF TGTGCCAGCAGCCAATCCCGTATTAGGGGCGCTAAAGGCTACACCTTC
TRBJ2-7 NA TRBV5-1 NA CASSFDTTYEQYF TGCGCCAGCAGCTTTGACACGACCTACGAGCAGTACTTC
TRBJ2-5 TRBD1 TRBV6-5 NA CASSYTTGAWETQYF TGTGCCAGCAGTTACACAACAGGGGCTTGGGAGACCCAGTACTTC
TRBJ2-7 NA TRBV3-1/TRBV3-2 NA CASSQGTGSSYEQYF TGTGCCAGCAGCCAAGGGACGGGGAGCTCCTACGAGCAGTACTTC
TRBJ1-5 NA TRBV7-2 NA CASSPAGGQPQHF TGTGCCAGCAGCCCCGCGGGTGGTCAGCCCCAGCATTTT
TRBJ1-2 NA TRBV20-1 NA CSPQGYTF TGCAGTCCACAAGGCTACACCTTC
TRBJ2-1 TRBD2 TRBV2 NA CASSEGTSGYNEQFF TGTGCCAGCAGCGAGGGAACTAGCGGGTACAATGAGCAGTTCTTC
TRBJ1-2 NA TRBV7-9 few CASSLEEDRKNYGYTF TGTGCCAGCAGCTTAGAGGAGGACAGAAAAAACTATGGCTACACCTTC
TRBJ1-1 TRBD1 TRBV5-1 NA CASSSEPTGGRVTEAFF TGCGCCAGCAGCTCGGAACCAACAGGGGGCCGGGTCACTGAAGCTTTCTTT
TRBJ1-5 NA TRBV9 NA CASSVGGEPNGPQHF TGTGCCAGCAGCGTAGGAGGAGAGCCCAATGGGCCCCAGCATTTT
TRBJ1-5 NA TRBV12-3/TRBV12-4 NA CASSRAVDQPQHF TGTGCCAGCAGTCGCGCGGTGGATCAGCCCCAGCATTTT
TRBJ2-5 TRBD2 TRBV6-5 NA CASSPSGTETQYF TGTGCCAGCAGCCCAAGCGGGACGGAGACCCAGTACTTC
TRBJ1-4 NA TRBV7-2 NA CASSPEAEMEKLFF TGTGCCAGCAGCCCTGAGGCGGAGATGGAAAAACTGTTTTTT
TRBJ1-3 NA TRBV5-1 NA CASSAGISGNTIYF TGCGCCAGCAGCGCGGGGATCTCTGGAAACACCATATATTTT
TRBJ2-3 TRBD2 TRBV2 NA CASRNVAGGQYF TGTGCCAGCCGGAATGTAGCGGGAGGGCAGTATTTT
TRBJ2-7 TRBD2 TRBV9 NA CASSVESGRELNEQYF TGTGCCAGCAGCGTAGAATCGGGGCGGGAGCTCAACGAGCAGTACTTC
TRBJ1-2 NA TRBV30 NA CAWKPGIANYGYTF TGTGCCTGGAAACCAGGGATAGCTAACTATGGCTACACCTTC
TRBJ1-2 NA TRBV7-2 NA CASSLGWHPTNYGYTF TGTGCCAGCAGCTTAGGGTGGCACCCAACTAACTATGGCTACACCTTC
TRBJ2-3 NA TRBV11-2 NA CASSLQASSTDTQYF TGTGCCAGCAGCTTACAGGCCTCGAGCACAGATACGCAGTATTTT
TRBJ1-1 NA TRBV5-1 NA CASSLADSFNTEAFF TGCGCCAGCAGCTTGGCGGACAGTTTTAACACTGAAGCTTTCTTT
TRBJ1-5 NA TRBV3-1/TRBV3-2 NA CASSQDPSNQPQHF TGTGCCAGCAGCCAAGACCCGAGCAATCAGCCCCAGCATTTT
TRBJ2-2 NA TRBV7-8 NA CASSSHVAGELFF TGTGCCAGCAGCTCACATGTCGCCGGGGAGCTGTTTTTT
TRBJ1-2 NA TRBV24-1 few CATSGRDYGYTF TGTGCCACCAGTGGCAGGGACTATGGCTACACCTTC
TRBJ2-1 NA TRBV2 NA CASEAARTNEQFF TGTGCCAGCGAGGCGGCCCGAACCAATGAGCAGTTCTTC
TRBJ2-2 NA TRBV19 NA CASSTYTGELFF TGTGCCAGTAGTACTTACACCGGGGAGCTGTTTTTT
TRBJ2-1 NA TRBV18 NA CASSIYRGNNEQFF TGTGCCAGCTCTATCTACCGGGGTAACAATGAGCAGTTCTTC
TRBJ2-3 NA TRBV24-1 NA CATSDSADRTDTQYF TGTGCCACCAGTGACTCCGCCGACAGGACAGATACGCAGTATTTT
TRBJ2-3 NA TRBV6-6 NA CASSYVSVPGDTQYF TGTGCCAGCAGTTACGTCAGCGTTCCTGGAGATACGCAGTATTTT
TRBJ1-4 NA TRBV6-5 NA CASSNLGANEKLFF TGTGCCAGCAGTAACCTGGGGGCCAATGAAAAACTGTTTTTT
TRBJ2-3 NA TRBV29-1 NA CSVEVQGFFTDTQYF TGCAGCGTTGAAGTGCAGGGTTTTTTCACAGATACGCAGTATTTT
TRBJ2-7 TRBD2 TRBV7-6 NA CASSLSGRSHEQYF TGTGCCAGCAGCTTAAGCGGGAGATCCCACGAGCAGTACTTC
TRBJ1-5 NA TRBV19 NA CASSIARQGNQPQHF TGTGCCAGTAGTATAGCCCGACAGGGCAATCAGCCCCAGCATTTT
TRBJ2-2 NA TRBV2 NA CASGTPNTGELFF TGTGCCAGCGGGACACCGAACACCGGGGAGCTGTTTTTT
TRBJ2-3 TRBD2 TRBV6-4 NA CASSATSGADTQYF TGTGCCAGCAGCGCTACTAGCGGGGCAGATACGCAGTATTTT
TRBJ1-2 TRBD1 TRBV5-1 once CASSNDGTGTGYTF TGCGCCAGCAGCAACGATGGGACAGGGACTGGCTACACCTTC
TRBJ2-7 TRBD1 TRBV18 NA CASSPSRGQGLEQYF TGTGCCAGCTCACCATCCAGAGGACAGGGCTTAGAGCAGTACTTC
TRBJ1-4 NA TRBV6-1 NA CASSAGAGATNEKLFF TGTGCCAGCAGTGCGGGAGCAGGTGCAACTAATGAAAAACTGTTTTTT
TRBJ2-4 NA TRBV2 NA CASSDYPRDIKNIQYF TGTGCCAGCAGTGACTACCCTCGGGACATTAAAAACATTCAGTACTTC